This TCR beta chain is drawn from a study of cytomegalovirus exposure and HLA in healthy donors. Study-level results: Previously analyzed data showed that most TCR beta V segments were productive at a frequency of about 87% or about 30%. Using the classifier, cytomegalovirus status was reportedly diagnosed with high specificity and sensitivity. The authors reported that TCR beta sequences could predict HLA-A and HLA-B alleles. These predictions were accurate for most subjects in the first cohort.

This clone was observed a few times. Its specificity is not known. Both 60 Vbeta primers and 13 Jbeta primers went into the PCR. Profiling relied on immunoSEQ multiplex PCR, and the TCRdb table lists in-frame clones only, not all of them. The sample records around 120,000 clones, roughly 80% being singletons. The receptor was derived from a woman in her thirties or forties in good health and CMV-seropositive. The source material was PBMCs.

CDR3 sequence reads: CASSHGQGSYEQYF. The CDR3 coding sequence is TGTGCCAGCAGCCACGGTCAGGGTAGCTACGAGCAGTACTTC. The chain uses TRBV4-2 and TRBJ2-7; weak D call: TRBD1 (5 bases). Looked up from germline, CDR1 is LGHNA and CDR2 is YNFKEQ. The germline V and J ends were trimmed by 3 bases and 3 bases, with 12 bases remaining between them. CDR3 length: 14 residues.